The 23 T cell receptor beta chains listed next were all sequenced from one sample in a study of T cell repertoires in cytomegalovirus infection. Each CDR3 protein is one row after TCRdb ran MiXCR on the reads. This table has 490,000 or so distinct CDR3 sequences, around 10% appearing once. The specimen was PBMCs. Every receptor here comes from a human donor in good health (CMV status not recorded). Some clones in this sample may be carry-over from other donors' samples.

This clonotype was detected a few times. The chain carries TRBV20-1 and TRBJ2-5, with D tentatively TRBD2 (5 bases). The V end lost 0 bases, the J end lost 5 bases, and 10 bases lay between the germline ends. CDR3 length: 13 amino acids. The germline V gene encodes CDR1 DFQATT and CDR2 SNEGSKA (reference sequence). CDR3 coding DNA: TGCAGTGCTAGAGATTTACTAGTGGAGACCCAGTACTTC. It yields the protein CSARDLLVETQYF.

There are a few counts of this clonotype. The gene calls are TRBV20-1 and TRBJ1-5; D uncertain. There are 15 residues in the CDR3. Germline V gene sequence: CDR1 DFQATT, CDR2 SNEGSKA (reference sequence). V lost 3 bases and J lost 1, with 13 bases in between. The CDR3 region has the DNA TGCAGTGCTAGGAGAGGTGCTTCGAGCAATCAGCCCCAGCATTTT. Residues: CSARRGASSNQPQHF.

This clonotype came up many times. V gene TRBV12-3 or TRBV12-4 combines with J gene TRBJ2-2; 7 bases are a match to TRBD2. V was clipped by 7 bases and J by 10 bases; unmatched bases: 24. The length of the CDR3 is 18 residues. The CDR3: CASNSNLGTSVGGKELFF. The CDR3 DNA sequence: TGTGCCAGCAACTCGAATTTGGGAACTAGCGTTGGGGGGAAGGAGCTGTTTTTT.

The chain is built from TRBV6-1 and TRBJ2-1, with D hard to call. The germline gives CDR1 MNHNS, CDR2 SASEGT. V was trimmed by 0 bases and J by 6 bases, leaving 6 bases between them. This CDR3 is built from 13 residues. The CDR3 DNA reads TGTGCCAGCAGTGAAGCTCAGTTCAATGAGCAGTTCTTC. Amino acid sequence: CASSEAQFNEQFF.

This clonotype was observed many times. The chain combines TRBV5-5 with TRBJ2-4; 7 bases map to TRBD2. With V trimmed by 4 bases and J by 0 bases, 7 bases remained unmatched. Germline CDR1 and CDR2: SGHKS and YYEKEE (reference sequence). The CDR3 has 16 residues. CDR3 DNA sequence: TGTGCCAGCAGCGGGGCGACTAGCCCAGCCAAAAACATTCAGTACTTC. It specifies CASSGATSPAKNIQYF.

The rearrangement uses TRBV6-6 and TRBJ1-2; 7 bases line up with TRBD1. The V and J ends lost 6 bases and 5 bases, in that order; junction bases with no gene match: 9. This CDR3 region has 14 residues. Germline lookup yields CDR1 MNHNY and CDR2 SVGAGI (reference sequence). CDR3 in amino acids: CASRTQGEVYGYTF. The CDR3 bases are TGTGCCAGCAGAACCCAGGGGGAGGTTTATGGCTACACCTTC.

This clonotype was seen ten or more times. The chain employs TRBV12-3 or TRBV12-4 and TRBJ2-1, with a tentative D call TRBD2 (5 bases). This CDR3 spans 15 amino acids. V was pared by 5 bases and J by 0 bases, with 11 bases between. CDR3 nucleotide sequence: TGTGCCAGCAGTGTACTAGTATCCTCCTACAATGAGCAGTTCTTC. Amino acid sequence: CASSVLVSSYNEQFF.

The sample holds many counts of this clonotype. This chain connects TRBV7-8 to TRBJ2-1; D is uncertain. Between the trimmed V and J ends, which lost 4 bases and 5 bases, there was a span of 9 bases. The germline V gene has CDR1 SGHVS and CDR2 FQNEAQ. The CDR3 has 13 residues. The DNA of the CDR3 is TGTGCCAGCAGCTCCCGGACGGACAATGAGCAGTTCTTC. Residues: CASSSRTDNEQFF.

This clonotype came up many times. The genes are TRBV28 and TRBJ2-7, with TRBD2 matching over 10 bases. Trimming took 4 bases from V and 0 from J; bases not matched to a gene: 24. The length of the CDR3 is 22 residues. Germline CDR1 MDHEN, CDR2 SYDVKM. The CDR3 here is CASSSPRQGRGTSGISSYEQYF. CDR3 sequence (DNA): TGTGCCAGCAGTTCACCTAGACAGGGGCGCGGAACTAGCGGGATTAGCTCCTACGAGCAGTACTTC.

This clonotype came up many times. The CDR3 protein is CASSPGVYQGEQYF. In DNA, the CDR3 is TGTGCCAGCAGCCCGGGGGTCTACCAGGGCGAGCAGTACTTC. This chain uses TRBV5-4 with TRBJ2-7; D is possibly TRBD2 (6 bases). CDR3 length: 14 amino acids. The germline gives CDR1 SGHNT, CDR2 YYREEE (reference sequence). The V and J ends lost 4 bases and 6 bases respectively, with 17 bases between them. Supplemented by reference TRBV5-4 and TRBJ2-7, the full variable domain reads ETGVTQSPTHLIKTRGQQVTLRCSSQSGHNTVSWYQQALGQGPQFIFQYYREEENGRGNFPPRFSGLQFPNYSSELNVNALELDDSALYLCASSPGVYQGEQYFGPGTRLTVT.

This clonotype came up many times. The CDR3 sequence is CASRPGPTEAFF. The CDR3 DNA reads TGTGCCAGCAGGCCAGGGCCCACTGAAGCTTTCTTT. The chain carries TRBV7-9 and TRBJ1-1; possibly TRBD1 for D (5 bases). V was pared by 6 bases and J by 4 bases, with 9 bases between. Germline V lookup: CDR1 SEHNR, CDR2 FQNEAQ (reference sequence). There are 12 residues in the CDR3.

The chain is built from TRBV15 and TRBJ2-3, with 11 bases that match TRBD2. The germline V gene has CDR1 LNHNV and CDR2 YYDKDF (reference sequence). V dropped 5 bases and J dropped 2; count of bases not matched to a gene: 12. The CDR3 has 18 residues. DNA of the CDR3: TGTGCCACCAGCCCTATAGCGGGGGGGCGGCGTTCCACAGATACGCAGTATTTT. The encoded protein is CATSPIAGGRRSTDTQYF.

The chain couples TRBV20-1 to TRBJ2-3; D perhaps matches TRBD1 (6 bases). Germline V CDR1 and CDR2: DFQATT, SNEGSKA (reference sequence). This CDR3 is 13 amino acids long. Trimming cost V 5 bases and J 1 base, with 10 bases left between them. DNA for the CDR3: TGCAGTGCTCCGACAGGTCGCACAGATACGCAGTATTTT. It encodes CSAPTGRTDTQYF.

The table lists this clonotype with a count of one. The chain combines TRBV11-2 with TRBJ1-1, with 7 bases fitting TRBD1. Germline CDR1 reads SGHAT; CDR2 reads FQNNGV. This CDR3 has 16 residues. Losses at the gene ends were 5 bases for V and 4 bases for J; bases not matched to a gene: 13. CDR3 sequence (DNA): TGTGCCAGCAGCCTCGACGACAGGGCCCTGGGCACTGAAGCTTTCTTT. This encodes CASSLDDRALGTEAFF.

CDR3 amino acids: CASSHQGTSRGYTF. Written as DNA, the CDR3 is TGTGCCAGCAGCCACCAGGGGACCTCTCGAGGCTACACCTTC. This sequence joins TRBV5-4 and TRBJ1-2; weak D call: TRBD1 (6 bases). The germline CDR1 and CDR2 sequences are SGHNT and YYREEE (reference sequence). Trimming took 4 bases from V and 8 from J, leaving 18 bases between them. The CDR3 sequence is 14 residues long. Drawing the rest from reference TRBV5-4 and TRBJ1-2, the complete variable domain is ETGVTQSPTHLIKTRGQQVTLRCSSQSGHNTVSWYQQALGQGPQFIFQYYREEENGRGNFPPRFSGLQFPNYSSELNVNALELDDSALYLCASSHQGTSRGYTFGSGTRLTVV.

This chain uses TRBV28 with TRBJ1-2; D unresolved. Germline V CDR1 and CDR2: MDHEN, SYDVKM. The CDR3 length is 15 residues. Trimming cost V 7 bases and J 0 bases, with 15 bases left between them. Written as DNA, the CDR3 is TGTGCCAGCACCCTCCCCGGGAGCCCTAACTATGGCTACACCTTC. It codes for CASTLPGSPNYGYTF.

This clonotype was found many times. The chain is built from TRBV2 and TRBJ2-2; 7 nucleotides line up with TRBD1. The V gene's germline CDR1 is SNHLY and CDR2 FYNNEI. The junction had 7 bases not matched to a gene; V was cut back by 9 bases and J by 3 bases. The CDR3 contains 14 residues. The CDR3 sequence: CASLPGQYTGELFF. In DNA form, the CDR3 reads TGTGCCAGTTTACCGGGACAGTACACCGGGGAGCTGTTTTTT. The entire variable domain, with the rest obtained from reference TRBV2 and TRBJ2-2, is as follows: EPEVTQTPSHQVTQMGQEVILRCVPISNHLYFYWYRQILGQKVEFLVSFYNNEISEKSEIFDDQFSVERPDGSNFTLKIRSTKLEDSAMYFCASLPGQYTGELFFGEGSRLTVL.

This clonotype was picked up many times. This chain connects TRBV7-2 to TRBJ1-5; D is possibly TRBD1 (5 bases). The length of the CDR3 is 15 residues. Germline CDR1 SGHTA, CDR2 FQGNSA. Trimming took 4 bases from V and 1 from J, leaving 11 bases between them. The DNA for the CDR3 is TGTGCCAGCAGCTCAGCAGAGGGGAGCAATCAGCCCCAGCATTTT. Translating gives CASSSAEGSNQPQHF.

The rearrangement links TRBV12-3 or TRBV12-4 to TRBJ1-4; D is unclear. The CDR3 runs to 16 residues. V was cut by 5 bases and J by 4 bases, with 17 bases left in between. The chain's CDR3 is CASSPALEGLNEKLFF. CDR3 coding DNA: TGTGCCAGCAGTCCAGCACTCGAGGGCCTTAATGAAAAACTGTTTTTT.

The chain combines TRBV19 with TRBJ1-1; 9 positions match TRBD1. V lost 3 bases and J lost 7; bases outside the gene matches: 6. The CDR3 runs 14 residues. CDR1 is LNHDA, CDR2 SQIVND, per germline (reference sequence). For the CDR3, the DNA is TGTGCCAGTAGTATGGGACAGGGAGGGGGTGAAGCTTTCTTT. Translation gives CASSMGQGGGEAFF.

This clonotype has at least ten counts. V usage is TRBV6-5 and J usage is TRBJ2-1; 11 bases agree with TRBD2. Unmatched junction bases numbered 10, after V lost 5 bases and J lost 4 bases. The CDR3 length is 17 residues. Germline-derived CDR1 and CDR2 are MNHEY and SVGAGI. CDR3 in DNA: TGTGCCAGCAGTACCCGACTAGCGGGAAGGAGTTACAATGAGCAGTTCTTC. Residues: CASSTRLAGRSYNEQFF.

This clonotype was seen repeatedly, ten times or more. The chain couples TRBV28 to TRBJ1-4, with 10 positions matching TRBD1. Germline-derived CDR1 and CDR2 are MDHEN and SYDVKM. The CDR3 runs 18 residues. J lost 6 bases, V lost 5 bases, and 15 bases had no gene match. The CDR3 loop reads CASSQTGGKAEGYEKLFF. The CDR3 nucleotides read TGTGCCAGCAGTCAGACAGGGGGCAAAGCTGAGGGATATGAAAAACTGTTTTTT.

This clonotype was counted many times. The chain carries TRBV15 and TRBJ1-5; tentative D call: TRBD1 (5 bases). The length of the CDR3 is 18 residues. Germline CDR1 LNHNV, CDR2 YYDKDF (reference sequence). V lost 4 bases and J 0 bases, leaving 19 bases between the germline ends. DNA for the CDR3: TGTGCCACCAGCACTCGACAGAGATACCGGGATAGCAATCAGCCCCAGCATTTT. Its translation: CATSTRQRYRDSNQPQHF.